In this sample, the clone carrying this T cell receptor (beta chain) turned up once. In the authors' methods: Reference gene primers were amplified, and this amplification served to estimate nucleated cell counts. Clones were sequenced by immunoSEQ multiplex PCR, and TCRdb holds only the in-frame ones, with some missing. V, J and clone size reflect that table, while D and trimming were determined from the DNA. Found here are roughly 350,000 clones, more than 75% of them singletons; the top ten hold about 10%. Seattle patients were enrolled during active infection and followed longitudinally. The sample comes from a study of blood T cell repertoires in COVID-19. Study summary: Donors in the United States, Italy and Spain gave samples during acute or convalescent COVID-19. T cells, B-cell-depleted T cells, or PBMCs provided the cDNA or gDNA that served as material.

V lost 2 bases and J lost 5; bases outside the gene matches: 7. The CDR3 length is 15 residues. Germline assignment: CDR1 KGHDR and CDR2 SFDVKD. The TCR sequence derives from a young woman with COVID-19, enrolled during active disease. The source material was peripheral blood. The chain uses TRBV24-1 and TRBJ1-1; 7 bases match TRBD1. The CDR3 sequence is CATSDSRGTGTEAFF. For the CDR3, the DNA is TGTGCCACCAGTGATTCCAGGGGGACCGGGACTGAAGCTTTCTTT.